The clone carrying this TCR beta chain was counted a few times. As yet, its antigen is unknown. V was clipped by 0 bases and J by 9 bases, with 9 bases between them. This CDR3 has 13 residues. CDR1 LGHNA and CDR2 YNFKEQ come from the germline V gene. The source of the sample is a study of OX40 agonist ivuxolimab in advanced cancers. Study overall: Subjects had a mean age of around 60 years, with a range of about 23 to 79; 82.7% were male. General study results and limits: People who partly responded at 0.1-3.0 mg/kg had some of the least clonal expansion seen. Circulating CD4+ and CD8+ T cells showed clonal expansion by week 6 at 0.1 to 3.0 mg/kg. More expanded clones were seen, on average, in CD8+ T cells than in CD4+.

TCRdb's copy holds only in-frame clones and misses some; the assay was immunoSEQ multiplex PCR. The sample lists some 96,000 clones, about four fifths seen once, with more than 1.1% in the top ten. The sequence was obtained from an adult with an advanced solid tumor such as melanoma, head and neck, liver or kidney cancer. This rearrangement joins TRBV4-2 to TRBJ2-1; D remains ambiguous. The sequenced sample was CD4+ or CD8+ T cells sorted from blood, obtained in a trial of the OX40 agonist ivuxolimab. The CDR3 nucleotides are TGTGCCAGCAGCCAAGATATCGGCGGTGAGCAGTTCTTC. Its protein product is CASSQDIGGEQFF.